This is a list of T cell receptor beta chains from one sample in a study of cytomegalovirus exposure and HLA in healthy donors. Data came from immunoSEQ multiplex PCR; TCRdb stores just in-frame clones and leaves some out. The table shows about 130,000 clones, with 80% to 90% occurring only once. Sequencing used PBMCs. Receptor source: a woman between 18 and 29 years old in good health and CMV-seropositive. CDR3s include the opening cysteine and the closing phenylalanine or tryptophan. D genes are given only for firm matches. Clone size is shown for a subset of rows, as once, few, many or a class of expanded clone.

cdr3_nt	cdr3_aa	j_call	v_call	clone_size	d_call
TGCGCCAGCCCCCGAAGCGGGACAGGGAGCGCAGATACGCAGTATTTT	CASPRSGTGSADTQYF	TRBJ2-3	TRBV10-2	.	TRBD1
TGCAGCGTTGAGTTGACTATCCCGGGCACAGGGCGTAAGTATAGCAATCAGCCCCAGCATTTT	CSVELTIPGTGRKYSNQPQHF	TRBJ1-5	TRBV29-1	.	.
TGTGCCAGCTCACCGCGACGGTTACTATATGGCTACACCTTC	CASSPRRLLYGYTF	TRBJ1-2	TRBV18	.	.
TGTGCCAGCAGTTTAGGGCAGAACACTGAAGCTTTCTTT	CASSLGQNTEAFF	TRBJ1-1	TRBV28	.	.
TGCGCCAGCAGCTTGGGTGGGGCCCACGAGCAGTACTTC	CASSLGGAHEQYF	TRBJ2-7	TRBV5-1	few	.
TGTGCCAGCAGCCGGGGGACAGTGAACAATGAGCAGTTCTTC	CASSRGTVNNEQFF	TRBJ2-1	TRBV5-4	.	.
TGTGCCAGCAGCTTGGGAGCGGGGGGCCGGGAGACCCAGTACTTC	CASSLGAGGRETQYF	TRBJ2-5	TRBV5-4	.	TRBD2
TGTGCCAGTAGTATCGATCCGACAGGGGGCTATGGCTACACCTTC	CASSIDPTGGYGYTF	TRBJ1-2	TRBV19	.	TRBD1
TGTGCCAGCGGCGGGACAGGGGTTAATCAGCCCCAGCATTTT	CASGGTGVNQPQHF	TRBJ1-5	TRBV18	.	TRBD1
TGTGCCATCAGTGGGGGGGGGTCCAGGAATGAGCAGTTCTTC	CAISGGGSRNEQFF	TRBJ2-1	TRBV10-3	.	TRBD2
TGTGCCAGCAGTTTATGGGACAGCCGGGCCGAGCAGTACTTC	CASSLWDSRAEQYF	TRBJ2-7	TRBV28	.	.
TGTGCCAGCAGCCCTCGAGCGGCCTTGAACACTGAAGCTTTCTTT	CASSPRAALNTEAFF	TRBJ1-1	TRBV11-2	.	.
TGTGCCAGCAGTCCACTACACGGGACAGCTGATAGCAATCAGCCCCAGCATTTT	CASSPLHGTADSNQPQHF	TRBJ1-5	TRBV28	.	TRBD1
TGCGCCAGCAGCTTAAGACAGGGGAACACCGGGGAGCTGTTTTTT	CASSLRQGNTGELFF	TRBJ2-2	TRBV5-1	.	TRBD1
TGTGCCAGCAGCCAAAGACAGGGGGCCTACAATGAGCAGTTCTTC	CASSQRQGAYNEQFF	TRBJ2-1	TRBV14	once	TRBD1
TGCGCCAGCAGCCCCGGACAGGGCTACTACGAGCAGTACTTC	CASSPGQGYYEQYF	TRBJ2-7	TRBV5-1	.	TRBD1
TGTGCCAGTAGTATTACATCGCAGGGACTTACCTACGAGCAGTACTTC	CASSITSQGLTYEQYF	TRBJ2-7	TRBV19	.	.
TGCGCCAGGGCGGCTAACTATGGCTACACCTTC	CARAANYGYTF	TRBJ1-2	TRBV10-1	.	.
TGTGCCGGCAGTTTGGAGCGGGGGGCGATGGATGAGCAGTTCTTC	CAGSLERGAMDEQFF	TRBJ2-1	TRBV27	.	TRBD2
TGTGCCAGCAGCGCTGGACAGGGGCACACCTACGAGCAGTACTTC	CASSAGQGHTYEQYF	TRBJ2-7	TRBV9	.	TRBD1
TGTGCCAGCGCAAAAACCGGGACTTCGAGTTGGCCCCAGCATTTT	CASAKTGTSSWPQHF	TRBJ1-5	TRBV28	once	.
TGTGCCAGCAGCTTAGTCTTCGAGGATACGCAGTATTTT	CASSLVFEDTQYF	TRBJ2-3	TRBV11-3	.	.
TGTGCCAGCAGCTGGGGTAGCGGGGGGGCCCAAGAGACCCAGTACTTC	CASSWGSGGAQETQYF	TRBJ2-5	TRBV5-4	.	TRBD2
TGTGCCAGCAGTGCAGGGGTGAGTTTTGGCTACACCTTC	CASSAGVSFGYTF	TRBJ1-2	TRBV25-1	.	.
TGCGCCAGCAGTGACGACTTGCCCTACGAGCAGTACTTC	CASSDDLPYEQYF	TRBJ2-7	TRBV10-2	few	.
TGTGCCAGCAGCTTGTACGGTGCCTACGAGCAGTACTTC	CASSLYGAYEQYF	TRBJ2-7	TRBV7-9	.	.
TGTGCCAGCAACGTAGACAGGGTGGACACCGGGGAGCTGTTTTTT	CASNVDRVDTGELFF	TRBJ2-2	TRBV11-2	few	TRBD1
TGTGCCAGCAGTGATCGGACAGGGGGAAGCTATGGCTACACCTTC	CASSDRTGGSYGYTF	TRBJ1-2	TRBV2	once	TRBD1
TGCGCCAGCAGCTTGGATTTCAGTGCTAACTATGGCTACACCTTC	CASSLDFSANYGYTF	TRBJ1-2	TRBV5-1	.	.
TGTGCCAGTAACCCCAGGGGGGTTGAAAATTCACCCCTCCACTTT	CASNPRGVENSPLHF	TRBJ1-6	TRBV19	.	TRBD1
TGCGCCAGCAGCTTGGCCGCGGGACTAGCGGGTTACCAGTACTTC	CASSLAAGLAGYQYF	TRBJ2-5	TRBV5-1	.	TRBD2
TGTGCCAGCAGCACCCGACAGGAATTAAATCAGCCCCAGCATTTT	CASSTRQELNQPQHF	TRBJ1-5	TRBV6-1	.	.
TGTGCCAGCTCACCCTCGCTAGCGGGGGGCACGAAGACCCAGTACTTC	CASSPSLAGGTKTQYF	TRBJ2-5	TRBV18	.	TRBD2
TGTGCCAGCAGCCCCCTCGATAGCGGGCTGCTCCAAGAGACCCAGTACTTC	CASSPLDSGLLQETQYF	TRBJ2-5	TRBV7-2	.	TRBD2
TGTGCCAGCAGCACTACTTGGGGCTTCTATGGCTACACCTTC	CASSTTWGFYGYTF	TRBJ1-2	TRBV28	.	.